This TCR beta chain was recorded in a study of cytomegalovirus exposure and HLA in healthy donors. The PCR was carried out with 60 Vbeta primers and 13 Jbeta primers. Assay used: immunoSEQ multiplex PCR; TCRdb lists only in-frame clones, some missing. Here the sample spans 130,000 or so clones, more than 70% being singletons. This clone was seen only once. The antigen remains undetermined. This CDR3 spans 12 amino acids. V shed 2 bases and J 7 bases; nucleotides not matched to a gene: 1. Looked up from germline, CDR1 is MNHEY and CDR2 is SMNVEV (reference sequence). Study outcomes and limitations: Some public TCRs appeared in many individuals, while most sequences were rare. Donors were assumed by presence/absence analyses to have roughly uniform sequencing depth. By a later analysis, the bulk of CMV-associated TCR beta chains appeared HLA-restricted.

Sequenced input: PBMCs. The chain has TRBV27 and TRBJ1-2; 7 bases match TRBD1. The origin of this receptor is a man aged 35 to 55 in good health and CMV-seronegative. In nucleotides, the CDR3 is TGTGCCAGCAGTTTACAGGGGGGTGGCTACACCTTC. This gives the protein CASSLQGGGYTF.